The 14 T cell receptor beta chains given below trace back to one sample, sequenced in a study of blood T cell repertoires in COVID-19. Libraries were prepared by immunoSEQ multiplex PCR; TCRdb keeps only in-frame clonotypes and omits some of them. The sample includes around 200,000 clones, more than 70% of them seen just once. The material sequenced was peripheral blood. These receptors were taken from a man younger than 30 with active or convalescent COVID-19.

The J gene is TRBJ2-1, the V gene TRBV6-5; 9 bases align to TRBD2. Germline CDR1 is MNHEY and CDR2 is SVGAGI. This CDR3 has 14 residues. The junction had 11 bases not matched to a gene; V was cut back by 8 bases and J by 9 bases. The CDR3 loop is CASRQAGGPGEQFF. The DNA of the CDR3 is TGTGCCAGCCGCCAGGCGGGGGGGCCCGGTGAGCAGTTCTTC.

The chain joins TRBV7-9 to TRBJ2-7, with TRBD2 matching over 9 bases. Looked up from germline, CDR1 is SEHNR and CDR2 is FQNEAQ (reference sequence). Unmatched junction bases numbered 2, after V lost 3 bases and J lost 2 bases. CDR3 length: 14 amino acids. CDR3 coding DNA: TGTGCCAGCAGCTTGTCTAGCGGGACCTACGAGCAGTACTTC. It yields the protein CASSLSSGTYEQYF. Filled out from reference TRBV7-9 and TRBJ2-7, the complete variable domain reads DTGVSQNPRHKITKRGQNVTFRCDPISEHNRLYWYRQTLGQGPEFLTYFQNEAQLEKSRLLSDRFSAERPKGSFSTLEIQRTEQGDSAMYLCASSLSSGTYEQYFGPGTRLTVT.

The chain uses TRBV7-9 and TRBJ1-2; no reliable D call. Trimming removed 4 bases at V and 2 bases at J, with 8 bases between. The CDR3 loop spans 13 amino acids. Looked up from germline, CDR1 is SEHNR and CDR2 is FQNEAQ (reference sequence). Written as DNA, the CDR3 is TGTGCCAGCAGCTCCGACTGGAACTATGGCTACACCTTC. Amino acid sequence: CASSSDWNYGYTF.

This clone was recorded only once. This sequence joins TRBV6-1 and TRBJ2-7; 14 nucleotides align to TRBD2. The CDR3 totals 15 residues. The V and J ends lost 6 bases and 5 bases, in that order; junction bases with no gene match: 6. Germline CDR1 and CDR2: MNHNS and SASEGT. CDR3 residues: CASSLTSGRANEQYF. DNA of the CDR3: TGTGCCAGCAGCTTGACTAGCGGGAGGGCCAACGAGCAGTACTTC.

The CDR3 DNA sequence: TGTGCCAGCAGCCCCCGACTAGCGGGGGGTTTTAGCACAGATACGCAGTATTTT. Translation: CASSPRLAGGFSTDTQYF. The chain uses TRBV3-1 (or the pseudogene TRBV3-2) and TRBJ2-3; 13 positions match TRBD2. This CDR3 is built from 18 residues. Looked up from germline, CDR1 is LGHDT and CDR2 is YNNKEL (reference sequence). The junction had 7 bases not matched to a gene; V was cut back by 4 bases and J by 0 bases.

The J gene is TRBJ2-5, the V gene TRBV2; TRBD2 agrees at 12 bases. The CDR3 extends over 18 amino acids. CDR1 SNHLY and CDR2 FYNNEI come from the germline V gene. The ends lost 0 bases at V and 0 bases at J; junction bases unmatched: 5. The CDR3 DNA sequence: TGTGCCAGCAGTGAAGCGTGGGCTAGCGGGGGGGACCAAGAGACCCAGTACTTC. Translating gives CASSEAWASGGDQETQYF. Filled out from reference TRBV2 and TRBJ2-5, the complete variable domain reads EPEVTQTPSHQVTQMGQEVILRCVPISNHLYFYWYRQILGQKVEFLVSFYNNEISEKSEIFDDQFSVERPDGSNFTLKIRSTKLEDSAMYFCASSEAWASGGDQETQYFGPGTRLLVL.

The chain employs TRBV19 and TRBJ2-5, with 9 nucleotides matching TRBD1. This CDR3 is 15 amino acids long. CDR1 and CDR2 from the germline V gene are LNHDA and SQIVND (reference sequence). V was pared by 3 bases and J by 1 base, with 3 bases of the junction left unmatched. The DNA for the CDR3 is TGTGCCAGTAGTATTGGGACAGGGATCCAAGAGACCCAGTACTTC. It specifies CASSIGTGIQETQYF.

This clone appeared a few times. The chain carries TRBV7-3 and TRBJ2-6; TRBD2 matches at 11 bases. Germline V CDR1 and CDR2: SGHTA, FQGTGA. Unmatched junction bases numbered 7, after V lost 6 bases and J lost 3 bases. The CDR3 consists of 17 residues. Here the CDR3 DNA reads TGTGCCAGCAGTTTAGCGGGAGGGCCTAGTGGGGCCAACGTCCTGACTTTC. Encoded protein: CASSLAGGPSGANVLTF.

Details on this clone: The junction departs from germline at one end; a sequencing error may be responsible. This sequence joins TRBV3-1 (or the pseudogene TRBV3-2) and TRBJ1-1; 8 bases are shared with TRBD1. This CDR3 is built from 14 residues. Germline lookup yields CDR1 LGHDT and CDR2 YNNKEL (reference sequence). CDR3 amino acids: CASSLQGGGTEAFF. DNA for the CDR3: TGTGCCAGCAGCCTACAGGGGGGAGGCACTGAAGCCTTCTTT.

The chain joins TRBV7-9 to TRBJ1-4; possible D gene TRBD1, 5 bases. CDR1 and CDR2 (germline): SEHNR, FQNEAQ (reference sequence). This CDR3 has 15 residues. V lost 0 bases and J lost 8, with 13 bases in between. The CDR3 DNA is TGTGCCAGCAGCTTAGCCGGGGGACTTGGGGAAAAACTGTTTTTT. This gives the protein CASSLAGGLGEKLFF.

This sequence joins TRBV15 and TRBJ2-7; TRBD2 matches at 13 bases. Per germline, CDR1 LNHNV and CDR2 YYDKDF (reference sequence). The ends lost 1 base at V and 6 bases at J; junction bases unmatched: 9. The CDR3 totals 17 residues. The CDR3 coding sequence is TGTGCCACCAGCAGAGGGACTAGCGGGAGAGTAGGGTTCGAGCAGTACTTC. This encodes CATSRGTSGRVGFEQYF. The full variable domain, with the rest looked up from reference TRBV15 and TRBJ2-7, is DAMVIQNPRYQVTQFGKPVTLSCSQTLNHNVMYWYQQKSSQAPKLLFHYYDKDFNNEADTPDNFQSRRPNTSFCFLDIRSPGLGDTAMYLCATSRGTSGRVGFEQYFGPGTRLTVT.

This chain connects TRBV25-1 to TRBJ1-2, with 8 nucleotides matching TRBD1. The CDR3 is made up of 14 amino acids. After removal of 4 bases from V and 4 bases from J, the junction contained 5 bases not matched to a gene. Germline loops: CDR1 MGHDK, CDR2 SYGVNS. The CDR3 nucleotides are TGTGCCAGCAGTGCTGTTGGACAGGGCTATGGCTACACCTTC. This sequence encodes CASSAVGQGYGYTF.

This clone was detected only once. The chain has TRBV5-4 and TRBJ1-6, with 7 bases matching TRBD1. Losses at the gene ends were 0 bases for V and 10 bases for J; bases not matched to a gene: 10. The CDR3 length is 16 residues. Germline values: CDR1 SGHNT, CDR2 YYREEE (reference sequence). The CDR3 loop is CASSLVPRQGDSPLHF. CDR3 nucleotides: TGTGCCAGCAGCTTGGTGCCCAGACAGGGTGACTCACCCCTCCACTTT.

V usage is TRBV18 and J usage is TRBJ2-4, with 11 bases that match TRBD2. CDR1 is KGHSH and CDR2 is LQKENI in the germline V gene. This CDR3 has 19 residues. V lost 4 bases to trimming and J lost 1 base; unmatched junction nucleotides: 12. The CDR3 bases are TGTGCCAGCTCACTTGGCTTAGCGGGAGGGCACGGGGCCAAAAACATTCAGTACTTC. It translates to CASSLGLAGGHGAKNIQYF.